The source of this T cell receptor (beta chain) is a study of blood T cell repertoires in COVID-19. Germline loops: CDR1 LGHDT, CDR2 YNNKEL (reference sequence). Losses at the gene ends were 3 bases for V and 6 bases for J; bases not matched to a gene: 4. The CDR3 is 13 amino acids. Authors' processing steps: Scientists estimated how many nucleated cells there were by amplifying reference gene primers. TCRdb keeps only in-frame clones here, not all; method: immunoSEQ multiplex PCR. That table supplies the V and J calls and clone size; D and trimming were determined from the DNA. This sample carries roughly 100,000 clones, roughly four fifths of them seen once, and the ten largest clones take about 4.8%.

The J gene is TRBJ2-7, the V gene TRBV3-1 (or the pseudogene TRBV3-2), with 8 bases lining up with TRBD1. The sequence was collected from a man in his 60s with acute or convalescent COVID-19. The specimen sequenced was peripheral blood. In DNA form, the CDR3 reads TGTGCCAGCAGCCAGGTAACAGGGGGCGAGCAGTACTTC. Protein: CASSQVTGGEQYF.